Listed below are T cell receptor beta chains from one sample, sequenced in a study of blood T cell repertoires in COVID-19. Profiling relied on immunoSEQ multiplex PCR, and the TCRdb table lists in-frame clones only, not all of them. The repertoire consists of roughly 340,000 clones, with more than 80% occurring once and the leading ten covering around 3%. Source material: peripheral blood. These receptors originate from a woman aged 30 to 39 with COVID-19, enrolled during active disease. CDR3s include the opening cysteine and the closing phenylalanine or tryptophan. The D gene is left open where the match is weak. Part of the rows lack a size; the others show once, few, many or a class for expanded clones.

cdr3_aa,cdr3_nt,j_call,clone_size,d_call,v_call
CASSPPGQSYGYTF,TGTGCCAGCAGCCCTCCGGGACAGTCCTATGGCTACACCTTC,TRBJ1-2,-,TRBD1,TRBV7-2
CAISESWTGLSGANVLTF,TGTGCCATCAGTGAGTCTTGGACAGGCCTCTCTGGGGCCAACGTCCTGACTTTC,TRBJ2-6,-,TRBD1,TRBV10-3
CASRVDRNTGELFF,TGTGCCAGCAGGGTGGACAGAAACACCGGGGAGCTGTTTTTT,TRBJ2-2,-,-,TRBV2
CAWRHGANYGYTF,TGTGCCTGGAGGCATGGGGCGAACTATGGCTACACCTTC,TRBJ1-2,-,-,TRBV30
CASSLGHRFNQPQHF,TGTGCCAGCTCATTGGGACACCGTTTCAATCAGCCCCAGCATTTT,TRBJ1-5,few,-,TRBV18
CASSKRTGGDTEAFF,TGTGCCAGCAGTAAGCGGACAGGGGGCGACACTGAAGCTTTCTTT,TRBJ1-1,-,TRBD1,TRBV6-2/TRBV6-3
CASSIAYEHLAKNIQYF,TGTGCCAGTAGTATAGCCTACGAGCATTTAGCCAAAAACATTCAGTACTTC,TRBJ2-4,once,-,TRBV19
CASSPDRGNTEAFF,TGTGCCAGCAGTCCCGACAGGGGAAACACTGAAGCTTTCTTT,TRBJ1-1,once,TRBD1,TRBV7-9
CASSPVDKYGYTF,TGTGCCAGCAGCCCCGTTGACAAGTATGGCTACACCTTC,TRBJ1-2,-,-,TRBV7-9
CASSHSGGNQPQHF,TGTGCCAGCAGCCACTCAGGGGGCAATCAGCCCCAGCATTTT,TRBJ1-5,-,-,TRBV11-3
CSVEDPPLAAFF,TGCAGCGTTGAAGATCCCCCATTGGCAGCTTTCTTT,TRBJ1-1,-,-,TRBV29-1
CASSVVGRQETQYF,TGTGCCAGCAGCGTAGTAGGGAGACAAGAGACCCAGTACTTC,TRBJ2-5,-,-,TRBV9
CASSLGTGAYEQYF,TGTGCCAGCAGCTTAGGGACAGGGGCATACGAGCAGTACTTC,TRBJ2-7,-,TRBD1,TRBV5-6
CASSQDPVTGELFF,TGTGCCAGCAGCCAAGACCCCGTCACCGGGGAGCTGTTTTTT,TRBJ2-2,-,-,TRBV3-1/TRBV3-2
CASSVDLRETQYF,TGTGCCAGCAGTGTGGACTTGAGGGAGACCCAGTACTTC,TRBJ2-5,-,-,TRBV6-2/TRBV6-3
CASSSGRAYGYTF,TGTGCCAGCAGTTCGGGCAGGGCCTATGGCTACACCTTC,TRBJ1-2,-,-,TRBV27
CASSTLRRENEQFF,TGTGCCAGCAGCACTCTACGGCGGGAGAATGAGCAGTTCTTC,TRBJ2-1,-,TRBD2,TRBV6-2/TRBV6-3
CASSQERGGPETQYF,TGTGCCAGCAGCCAAGAGCGGGGGGGCCCAGAGACCCAGTACTTC,TRBJ2-5,-,TRBD2,TRBV4-2
CASSLAYNEQFF,TGCGCCAGCAGCTTGGCGTACAATGAGCAGTTCTTC,TRBJ2-1,-,-,TRBV5-1
CASSTRQGGREKLFF,TGTGCCAGTAGTACTCGACAGGGAGGAAGGGAAAAACTGTTTTTT,TRBJ1-4,-,TRBD1,TRBV19
CASSLWDRGARTLHF,TGTGCCAGCAGCTTGTGGGACAGGGGAGCCCGGACCCTCCACTTT,TRBJ1-6,-,TRBD1,TRBV5-6
CASSKVGRGYTF,TGTGCCAGCAGCAAGGTGGGGCGAGGCTACACCTTC,TRBJ1-2,-,-,TRBV11-1
CASKGQGRPDTQYF,TGTGCCAGCAAAGGACAGGGGAGGCCAGATACGCAGTATTTT,TRBJ2-3,-,TRBD1,TRBV2
CASSLSGRGPESSGNTIYF,TGTGCCAGCAGTTTATCGGGCAGGGGGCCTGAAAGCTCTGGAAACACCATATATTTT,TRBJ1-3,once,TRBD1,TRBV27
CASSQEQGVYEQYF,TGCGCCAGCAGCCAAGAACAGGGGGTCTACGAGCAGTACTTC,TRBJ2-7,-,TRBD1,TRBV4-1
CASSNSTRYHVKYF,TGCGCCAGCAGTAATTCGACTAGATACCATGTCAAGTACTTC,TRBJ2-7,-,-,TRBV10-1
CASGQPDRGNTEAFF,TGTGCCAGCGGGCAACCGGACAGGGGCAACACTGAAGCTTTCTTT,TRBJ1-1,many,TRBD1,TRBV27
CASSYRGSYNEQFF,TGTGCCAGCAGTTACCGGGGTTCCTACAATGAGCAGTTCTTC,TRBJ2-1,-,-,TRBV6-5
CASSQSGEQYF,TGCGCCAGCAGCCAGTCCGGCGAGCAGTACTTC,TRBJ2-7,-,-,TRBV4-1
CASSGQGANEKLFF,TGTGCCAGCTCTGGACAAGGGGCTAATGAAAAACTGTTTTTT,TRBJ1-4,-,-,TRBV18
CASSTGGRFGTQYF,TGTGCCAGTAGTACGGGGGGGCGCTTCGGGACCCAGTACTTC,TRBJ2-5,-,TRBD2,TRBV19
CAGRQGRHQPQHF,TGTGCCGGCCGACAGGGGAGGCATCAGCCCCAGCATTTT,TRBJ1-5,-,TRBD1,TRBV14
CASSLVGGSEQGEQFF,TGTGCCAGCAGCTTAGTGGGGGGGAGCGAGCAGGGTGAGCAGTTCTTC,TRBJ2-1,-,TRBD2,TRBV7-2
CASSLGGTGVGQPQHF,TGTGCCAGCAGTTTAGGGGGGACAGGGGTGGGTCAGCCCCAGCATTTT,TRBJ1-5,-,TRBD1,TRBV27
CASSPRDWDIQYF,TGTGCCAGCAGTCCTCGAGACTGGGACATTCAGTACTTC,TRBJ2-4,few,-,TRBV12-3/TRBV12-4
CAISNRAVSSYNEQFF,TGTGCCATCAGTAACCGAGCGGTGAGCTCCTACAATGAGCAGTTCTTC,TRBJ2-1,-,-,TRBV10-3
CASSLGQSDYGYTF,TGTGCCAGCAGCCTAGGACAGTCGGACTATGGCTACACCTTC,TRBJ1-2,-,-,TRBV7-9
CSASMSEKLFF,TGCAGTGCTAGCATGTCTGAAAAACTGTTTTTT,TRBJ1-4,once,-,TRBV20-1
CATSVGDSLEETQYF,TGTGCCACCAGTGTTGGGGACAGTCTGGAGGAGACCCAGTACTTC,TRBJ2-5,-,TRBD1,TRBV24-1
CASSLWAGGRSGANVLTF,TGCGCCAGCAGCTTGTGGGCAGGGGGCAGGTCTGGGGCCAACGTCCTGACTTTC,TRBJ2-6,-,TRBD1,TRBV5-1
CASSYRIGGIDTQYF,TGTGCCAGCAGTTACCGTATTGGGGGGATAGATACGCAGTATTTT,TRBJ2-3,-,-,TRBV6-5
CASSLAGSGANVLTF,TGTGCCAGCAGCTTAGCCGGGTCTGGGGCCAACGTCCTGACTTTC,TRBJ2-6,-,-,TRBV11-3
CATSETGQGIAFF,TGTGCCACCAGTGAAACGGGACAGGGTATAGCTTTCTTT,TRBJ1-1,few,TRBD1,TRBV24-1
CASSLGGRALTDTQYF,TGTGCCAGCAGCTTGGGTGGGAGGGCTCTCACAGATACGCAGTATTTT,TRBJ2-3,once,TRBD2,TRBV5-4
CASSFGPRQGAGYTF,TGTGCCAGCAGCTTTGGACCCCGACAGGGGGCGGGCTACACCTTC,TRBJ1-2,once,TRBD1,TRBV11-3
CASSQLGVWAEAFF,TGTGCCAGCAGCCAATTAGGGGTGTGGGCTGAAGCTTTCTTT,TRBJ1-1,-,-,TRBV14
CASSQPPTGGLETQYF,TGCGCCAGCAGTCAACCCCCGACAGGAGGTTTGGAGACCCAGTACTTC,TRBJ2-5,-,-,TRBV23-1
CASSRAGTAQEKLFF,TGTGCCAGCAGTCGGGCTGGGACAGCACAAGAAAAACTGTTTTTT,TRBJ1-4,-,TRBD1,TRBV6-2/TRBV6-3
CASSSRTGLFDEQFF,TGTGCCAGCAGCTCTCGGACAGGGTTGTTTGATGAGCAGTTCTTC,TRBJ2-1,-,TRBD1,TRBV11-3
CASSQDGNRVEYF,TGTGCCAGCAGCCAAGATGGAAACAGGGTAGAGTACTTC,TRBJ2-7,-,-,TRBV4-2
CASSVRDRNTGELFF,TGTGCCAGCAGCGTTCGGGACAGGAACACCGGGGAGCTGTTTTTT,TRBJ2-2,-,TRBD1,TRBV9
CASSLLGLAFGGELFF,TGTGCCAGCAGTTTACTGGGACTTGCCTTTGGCGGGGAGCTGTTTTTT,TRBJ2-2,once,-,TRBV28
CASSLVQSSGNTIYF,TGTGCCAGCAGCTTAGTACAGAGCTCTGGAAACACCATATATTTT,TRBJ1-3,once,-,TRBV7-9
CATSDYRVGGQETQYF,TGTGCCACCAGTGATTACAGGGTTGGAGGCCAAGAGACCCAGTACTTC,TRBJ2-5,-,-,TRBV24-1
CASSDRRGQFF,TGTGCCAGCAGTGACCGGCGGGGCCAGTTCTTC,TRBJ2-1,-,-,TRBV2